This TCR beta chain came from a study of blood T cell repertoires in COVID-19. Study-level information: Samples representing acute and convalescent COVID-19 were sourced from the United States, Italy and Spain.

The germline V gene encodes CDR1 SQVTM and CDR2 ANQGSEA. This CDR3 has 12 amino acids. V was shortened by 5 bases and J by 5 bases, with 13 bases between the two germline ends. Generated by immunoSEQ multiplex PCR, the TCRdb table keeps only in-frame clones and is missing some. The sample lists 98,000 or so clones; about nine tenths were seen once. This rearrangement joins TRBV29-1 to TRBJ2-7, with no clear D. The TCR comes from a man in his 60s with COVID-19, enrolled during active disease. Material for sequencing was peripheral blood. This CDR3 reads CSVQIGSDEQYF. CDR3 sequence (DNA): TGCAGCGTTCAGATAGGCAGCGACGAGCAGTACTTC.